The rows below give T cell receptor beta chains drawn from one sample of a study of radiation and T cells in renal cell carcinoma. The assay was immunoSEQ multiplex PCR, and TCRdb's table has in-frame clones only and misses some. The repertoire consists of 100,000 to 150,000 clones, with 88% occurring once and the leading ten covering approximately 5.8%. The starting material was blood, obtained from a patient whose treatment included radiotherapy and nephrectomy. Receptors originate from a woman aged 65 to 85 with renal cell carcinoma. Each CDR3 is given with its conserved first and last residue. D genes are given only for firm matches. Size tells how often a clone was seen (once, few, many) or the class of an expanded clone, and some rows leave it out.

TRBD1 | TRBJ1-1 | 14 | TRBV5-4 | NA | TGTGCCAGCAGACGACAGGGGACGAACACTGAAGCTTTCTTT | CASRRQGTNTEAFF
NA | TRBJ2-7 | 16 | TRBV9 | NA | TGTGCCAGCAGCGTAGGAGCTGGCGGGGGCCATTACGAGCAGTACTTC | CASSVGAGGGHYEQYF
NA | TRBJ2-5 | 13 | TRBV9 | NA | TGTGCCAGCAGTACTAACCCCTTGGAGACCCAGTACTTC | CASSTNPLETQYF
NA | TRBJ1-2 | 14 | TRBV5-6 | NA | TGTGCCAGCAGTTTTTGGGGCGCTTTCAGGTGGGAGACCTTC | CASSFWGAFRWETF
TRBD2 | TRBJ2-3 | 16 | TRBV2 | NA | TGTGCCAGCAGAGAGACTAGCGGGGGGGCGGGAGATACGCAGTATTTT | CASRETSGGAGDTQYF
TRBD2 | TRBJ2-3 | 16 | TRBV9 | NA | TGTGCCAGCAGCCCACTGGGAGGGAGCCTCACAGATACGCAGTATTTT | CASSPLGGSLTDTQYF
TRBD1 | TRBJ1-1 | 13 | TRBV6-6 | NA | TGTGCCAGCAGGCGTGACAGGGGCACTGAAGCTTTCTTT | CASRRDRGTEAFF
NA | TRBJ2-7 | 13 | TRBV28 | NA | TGTGCCAGCAGCCGAGGCCCCGGCTACGAGCAGTACTTC | CASSRGPGYEQYF
NA | TRBJ1-3 | 14 | TRBV7-3 | NA | TGTGCCAGCAGCCCGACGAGCTCTGGAAACACCATATATTTT | CASSPTSSGNTIYF
NA | TRBJ1-5 | 15 | TRBV28 | NA | TGTGCCAGCAGTTTTCTACAGGGTGGTCGACAGCCCCAGCATTTT | CASSFLQGGRQPQHF
TRBD1 | TRBJ1-2 | 13 | TRBV2 | NA | TGTGCCAGCAGTGAGGGACAGGGTTTGGGCTACACCTTC | CASSEGQGLGYTF
NA | TRBJ1-5 | 15 | TRBV6-1 | NA | TGTGCCAGCAGGGGGCTCGGACACTCCAATCAGCCCCAGCATTTT | CASRGLGHSNQPQHF
NA | TRBJ1-6 | 12 | TRBV6-6 | NA | TGTGCCAGCCGGGACGGCAATTCACCCCTCCACTTT | CASRDGNSPLHF
TRBD2 | TRBJ2-5 | 16 | TRBV5-6 | NA | TGTGCCAGCAGCTTGGGGCTAGCGGGGGGGAAAGAGACCCAGTACTTC | CASSLGLAGGKETQYF
NA | TRBJ1-1 | 15 | TRBV9 | NA | TGTGCCAGCAGCCCCGGACACGAAACGAACACTGAAGCTTTCTTT | CASSPGHETNTEAFF
NA | TRBJ1-1 | 13 | TRBV6-5 | NA | TGTGCCAGCAGTCCCTGGACGGGCACTGAAGCTTTCTTT | CASSPWTGTEAFF
NA | TRBJ1-1 | 13 | TRBV2 | NA | TGTGCCAGCTCGGACAGAACCAACACTGAAGCTTTCTTT | CASSDRTNTEAFF
TRBD2 | TRBJ2-5 | 16 | TRBV5-1 | NA | TGCGCCAGCAGCTTGCCTCCGGGACTAGCGGAAGAGACCCAGTACTTC | CASSLPPGLAEETQYF
TRBD1 | TRBJ1-1 | 14 | TRBV28 | NA | TGTGCCAGCAGTCCGAGGACAGGGAAGGATGAAGCTTTCTTT | CASSPRTGKDEAFF
TRBD1 | TRBJ2-7 | 13 | TRBV5-1 | NA | TGCGCCAGCAGCTGGACAGGGGCCTACGAGCAGTACTTC | CASSWTGAYEQYF
NA | TRBJ2-7 | 15 | TRBV27 | NA | TGTGCCAGCAGCCTCCCTTCGACAGGAGTGGGCGAGCAGTACTTC | CASSLPSTGVGEQYF
NA | TRBJ1-4 | 13 | TRBV29-1 | few | TGCAGCGTTGGCGCGTCAACTAATGAAAAACTGTTTTTT | CSVGASTNEKLFF
NA | TRBJ1-1 | 13 | TRBV11-2 | NA | TGTGCCAGCAGCTTAGATAGGCGGGCTGAAGCTTTCTTT | CASSLDRRAEAFF
NA | TRBJ1-1 | 16 | TRBV5-8 | NA | TGTGCCAGCAGCTTAGTATTGTCCAGAGTGAACACTGAAGCTTTCTTT | CASSLVLSRVNTEAFF
NA | TRBJ1-3 | 17 | TRBV4-1 | NA | TGCGCCAGCAGCCTAAAAGATTCGGGGACGGGCGGAAACACCATATATTTT | CASSLKDSGTGGNTIYF
NA | TRBJ1-3 | 15 | TRBV6-6 | NA | TGTGCCAGCAGTTACTACCTGCGCTCTGGAAACACCATATATTTT | CASSYYLRSGNTIYF
TRBD1 | TRBJ1-1 | 13 | TRBV7-9 | NA | TGTGCCAGCACCTTCACAGGGGACACTGAAGCTTTCTTT | CASTFTGDTEAFF
TRBD1 | TRBJ2-6 | 17 | TRBV7-2 | NA | TGTGCCAGCACTCGACAGGGGGTTACTACTGGGGCCAACGTCCTGACTTTC | CASTRQGVTTGANVLTF
NA | TRBJ2-2 | 13 | TRBV14 | NA | TGTGCCAGCAGCCAACGTCGGACCGGGGAGCTGTTTTTT | CASSQRRTGELFF
TRBD1 | TRBJ2-5 | 15 | TRBV11-2 | NA | TGTGCCAGCAGCCCGGGACAGGGTAGTGGAGAGACCCAGTACTTC | CASSPGQGSGETQYF
NA | TRBJ1-2 | 14 | TRBV6-1 | NA | TGTGCCAGCAGGACGGAGGAAAGGGGCTATGGCTACACCTTC | CASRTEERGYGYTF
NA | TRBJ1-1 | 14 | TRBV7-2 | once | TGTGCCAGCAGCTCTGTTGGGGTCCCCACTGAAGCTTTCTTT | CASSSVGVPTEAFF
TRBD2 | TRBJ2-6 | 16 | TRBV28 | NA | TGTGCCACCTCCGCGGGGGTAGACTCTGGGGCCAACGTCCTGACTTTC | CATSAGVDSGANVLTF
NA | TRBJ2-5 | 13 | TRBV27 | NA | TGTGCCAGCAGCTCCTCAGCAGGCAAGACCCAGTACTTC | CASSSSAGKTQYF
TRBD1 | TRBJ2-7 | 15 | TRBV4-3 | NA | TGCGCCAGCAGCCAACAGACAGGGAAAGGCTACGAGCAGTACTTC | CASSQQTGKGYEQYF
NA | TRBJ2-3 | 13 | TRBV6-5 | NA | TGTGCCAGCAGTTACCCCGGCACAGATACGCAGTATTTT | CASSYPGTDTQYF
NA | TRBJ1-1 | 15 | TRBV13 | NA | TGTGCCAGCAGCTTGGGGGATAGGGTGAACACTGAAGCTTTCTTT | CASSLGDRVNTEAFF
NA | TRBJ2-5 | 12 | TRBV11-2 | NA | TGTGCCAGCAGCCCACAAACTGTGGCCCAGTACTTC | CASSPQTVAQYF
NA | TRBJ2-3 | 12 | TRBV5-1 | NA | TGCGCCAGCAGGGAGAACGCAGATACGCAGTATTTT | CASRENADTQYF
TRBD1 | TRBJ2-7 | 14 | TRBV5-5 | NA | TGTGCCAGCAGCCCCGCCGGACAGGGCTACGAGCAGTACTTC | CASSPAGQGYEQYF
NA | TRBJ2-1 | 16 | TRBV6-6 | NA | TGTGCCAGCAGTCCCAGGGGCTACGGGGGGCACAATGAGCAGTTCTTC | CASSPRGYGGHNEQFF
NA | TRBJ2-1 | 14 | TRBV29-1 | NA | TGCAGCGTTGCGGAGCGGACCTCCTACAATGAGCAGTTCTTC | CSVAERTSYNEQFF
TRBD2 | TRBJ2-3 | 16 | TRBV10-3 | once | TGTGCCATCACTGATAGCGGGGGGTCTAGCACAGATACGCAGTATTTT | CAITDSGGSSTDTQYF
TRBD1 | TRBJ1-1 | 13 | TRBV28 | NA | TGTGCCAGCAGTCCCATGACAGGGTCTGAAGCTTTCTTT | CASSPMTGSEAFF
NA | TRBJ1-2 | 14 | TRBV25-1 | NA | TGTGCCAGCAGTGAATTTCACAATTACTATGGCTACACCTTC | CASSEFHNYYGYTF
NA | TRBJ2-2 | 15 | TRBV5-1 | NA | TGCGCCAGCAGCGTTTTGAAGGGGGGAACCGGGGAGCTGTTTTTT | CASSVLKGGTGELFF
NA | TRBJ2-5 | 15 | TRBV5-4 | NA | TGTGCCAGCAGCTTGGAACGGGGGAGGTTGGAGACCCAGTACTTC | CASSLERGRLETQYF
NA | TRBJ2-1 | 15 | TRBV5-1 | NA | TGCGCCAGCAGCTTGAGTGGCAGGGATAGCAATGAGCAGTTCTTC | CASSLSGRDSNEQFF
NA | TRBJ1-1 | 14 | TRBV19 | NA | TGTGCCAGTAGTAGTAACCAAAAAGGGGGTGAAGCTTTCTTT | CASSSNQKGGEAFF
TRBD1 | TRBJ2-5 | 15 | TRBV4-2 | NA | TGTGCCAGCAGCCAAGAAGGACAGGGGGGAGAGACCCAGTACTTC | CASSQEGQGGETQYF
TRBD2 | TRBJ2-1 | 14 | TRBV5-1 | NA | TGCGCCAGCAGCTTAGCGGGGGGGCAGGGTGAGCAGTTCTTC | CASSLAGGQGEQFF
NA | TRBJ2-2 | 15 | TRBV28 | NA | TGTGCCAGCACTTACAGGGTCGCGAACACCGGGGAGCTGTTTTTT | CASTYRVANTGELFF
NA | TRBJ2-7 | 13 | TRBV6-1 | NA | TGTGCCGCAGCCCTAGCCTATAGCTACGAGCAGTACTTC | CAAALAYSYEQYF
TRBD1 | TRBJ2-7 | 16 | TRBV11-1 | NA | TGTGCCAGCAGCCCAGGGACAGGGGGCAGAGTCTACGAGCAGTACTTC | CASSPGTGGRVYEQYF
NA | TRBJ2-3 | 15 | TRBV5-4 | NA | TGTGCCAGCAGCTTGTGGGGGCCTAGCACAGATACGCAGTATTTT | CASSLWGPSTDTQYF
NA | TRBJ2-1 | 14 | TRBV7-9 | NA | TGTGCCAGCAGCTTCTCGACCGTCTACAATGAGCAGTTCTTC | CASSFSTVYNEQFF
NA | TRBJ1-2 | 14 | TRBV4-1 | NA | TGCGCCAGCAGCCAAGAGAAAGGCCCTCTTGGCTACACCTTC | CASSQEKGPLGYTF
NA | TRBJ1-1 | 13 | TRBV29-1 | NA | TGCAGCGTTGACCGGGGCAGCGGTACTGAAGCTTTCTTT | CSVDRGSGTEAFF
TRBD1 | TRBJ1-1 | 15 | TRBV6-1 | NA | TGTGCCAGCAGATCCGGGACAGGGGGGAACACTGAAGCTTTCTTT | CASRSGTGGNTEAFF